This T cell receptor beta chain was recovered during a study of OX40 agonist ivuxolimab in advanced cancers. Study-level background: The patients got ivuxolimab, which is an agonistic anti-OX40 (CD134) antibody. The study reported partial responses in three patients: one hepatocellular carcinoma, two cutaneous melanoma. Overall study findings and caveats: Relative to CD4+, CD8+ T cells held more expanded clones on average.

Of note for this clone: Antigen unknown.

Trimming took 7 bases from V and 4 from J; bases not matched to a gene: 7. The CDR3 is made up of 14 amino acids. The germline V gene has CDR1 LNHDA and CDR2 SQIVND (reference sequence). Profiled with immunoSEQ multiplex PCR; TCRdb holds only in-frame clones, not every one. The data show about 67,000 clones, approximately 84% seen once. This clonotype originated in an adult with an advanced solid tumor such as melanoma, head and neck, liver or kidney cancer. V gene TRBV19 combines with J gene TRBJ1-2, with 9 bases that match TRBD1. This specimen consisted of CD4+ or CD8+ T cells sorted from blood, obtained in a trial of the OX40 agonist ivuxolimab. In DNA form, the CDR3 reads TGTGCCAGTAATAACCGGGACAGGGCCTATGGCTACACCTTC. Translation gives CASNNRDRAYGYTF.